The 2 T cell receptor beta chains reported below all come from one sample, sequenced in a study of shared clonotypes between healthy human individuals (dated by TCRdb to about 2020). The library was built by means of the immunoSEQ multiplex PCR assay. Imported from immuneACCESS, the table was reduced by TCRdb to in-frame sequences with V and J called. These copies leave out some clones; in studies compared against another copy, an unresolved V gene accounts for under half, and the cause of the remainder is not known. A total of around 2,100,000 clones appear in this sample, approximately 95% of them only once. The ten biggest clones cover under 1.5% of the sample. CD8 naive samples were obtained by positive selection for CCR7 among CD45RO-negative cells, yielding a CD45RA+CCR7+ population from which TemRA cells were excluded. The sequencing input was naive CD8+ T cells sorted from blood. In the paper's terms, the cell subset or site label means: CD45RA+CCR7+. The receptors originated from a man between 18 and 29 years old in good health.

The chain recombines TRBV5-6 with TRBJ2-7; D is perhaps TRBD1 or TRBD2 (6 bases each). There are 15 residues in the CDR3. CDR1 is SGHDT, CDR2 YYEEEE, per germline. V lost 3 bases to trimming and J lost 5 bases, with 18 bases between them. CDR3 sequence: CASSSMTRGANEQYF. The CDR3, as DNA: TGTGCCAGCAGCTCAATGACTAGGGGGGCGAACGAGCAGTACTTC.

V is TRBV5-1 and J is TRBJ1-1, with D perhaps TRBD1 (6 bases). V was clipped by 3 bases and J by 4 bases, with 16 bases between them. The CDR3 sequence is 15 residues long. Germline values: CDR1 SGHRS, CDR2 YFSETQ. CDR3 nucleotide sequence: TGCGCCAGCAGCTCGTACTTGGGGGCCCCCACTGAAGCTTTCTTT. Encoded protein: CASSSYLGAPTEAFF.